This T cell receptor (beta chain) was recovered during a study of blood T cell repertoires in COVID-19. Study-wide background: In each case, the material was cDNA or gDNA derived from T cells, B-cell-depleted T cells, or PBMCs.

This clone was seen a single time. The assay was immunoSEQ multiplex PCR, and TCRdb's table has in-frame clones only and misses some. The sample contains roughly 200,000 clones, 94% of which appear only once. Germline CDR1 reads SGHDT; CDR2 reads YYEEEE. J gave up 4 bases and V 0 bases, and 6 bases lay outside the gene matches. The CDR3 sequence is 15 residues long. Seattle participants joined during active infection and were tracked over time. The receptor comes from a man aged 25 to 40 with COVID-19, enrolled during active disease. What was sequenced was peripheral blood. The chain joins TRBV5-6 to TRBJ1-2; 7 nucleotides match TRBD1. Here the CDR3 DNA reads TGTGCCAGCAGCTTGGAGGCAGGGGGTCCCTATGGCTACACCTTC. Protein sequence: CASSLEAGGPYGYTF. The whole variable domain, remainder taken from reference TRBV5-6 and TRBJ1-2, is DAGVTQSPTHLIKTRGQQVTLRCSPKSGHDTVSWYQQALGQGPQFIFQYYEEEERQRGNFPDRFSGHQFPNYSSELNVNALLLGDSALYLCASSLEAGGPYGYTFGSGTRLTVV.